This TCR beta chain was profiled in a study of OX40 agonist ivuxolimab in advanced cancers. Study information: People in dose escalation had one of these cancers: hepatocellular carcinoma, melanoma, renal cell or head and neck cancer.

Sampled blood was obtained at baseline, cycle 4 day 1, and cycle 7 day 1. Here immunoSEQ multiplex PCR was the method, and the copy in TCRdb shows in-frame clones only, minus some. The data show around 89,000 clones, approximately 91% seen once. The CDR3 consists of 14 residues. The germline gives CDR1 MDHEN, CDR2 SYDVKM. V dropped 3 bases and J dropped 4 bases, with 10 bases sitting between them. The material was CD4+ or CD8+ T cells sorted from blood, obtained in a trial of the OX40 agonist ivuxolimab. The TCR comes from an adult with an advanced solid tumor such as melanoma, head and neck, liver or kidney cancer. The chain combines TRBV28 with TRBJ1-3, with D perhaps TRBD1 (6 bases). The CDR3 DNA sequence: TGTGCCAGCAGTTTGGGGGCGGAAGGAAACACCATATATTTT. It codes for CASSLGAEGNTIYF.